These T cell receptor beta chains were read from a single sample in a study of PD-1 blockade in classical Hodgkin lymphoma. Method: immunoSEQ multiplex PCR; TCRdb's copy keeps in-frame clones and lacks some. Among about 100,000 clones, 70% to 90% were seen once, and the ten largest hold just under 20%. This sample comprised peripheral blood mononuclear cells (PBMCs), obtained before the second cycle of nivolumab. All receptors come from a human donor with classical Hodgkin lymphoma. CDR3s include the opening cysteine and the closing phenylalanine or tryptophan. D genes are given only for firm matches. Clone size is given for some rows only: seen once, a few or many times, or a class if the clone is expanded.

cdr3_aa cdr3_nt d_call v_call cdr3_length clone_size j_call
CASSGRGYNTGELFF TGTGCCAGCAGCGGCAGGGGGTACAACACCGGGGAGCTGTTTTTT TRBD1 TRBV11-2 15 . TRBJ2-2
CASSLGGRGQGGYGYTF TGTGCCAGCAGCTTAGGCGGAAGGGGGCAGGGGGGATATGGCTACACCTTC TRBD1 TRBV7-8 17 . TRBJ1-2
CASSLVPGNNYGYTF TGTGCCAGCAGCTTGGTCCCAGGGAACAACTATGGCTACACCTTC . TRBV5-4 15 . TRBJ1-2
CASSSGTGNYEQYF TGTGCCAGCAGCTCCGGGACAGGGAACTACGAGCAGTACTTC TRBD1 TRBV11-2 14 . TRBJ2-7
CAWSPGQRNTYEQYF TGTGCCTGGAGTCCCGGACAGAGAAATACCTACGAGCAGTACTTC . TRBV30 15 . TRBJ2-7
CASSYFVAGVSYNEQFF TGTGCCAGCAGCTATTTCGTCGCGGGAGTGTCCTACAATGAGCAGTTCTTC TRBD2 TRBV5-4 17 . TRBJ2-1
CASSPRWNEKLFF TGTGCCAGCAGCCCCCGCTGGAATGAAAAACTGTTTTTT . TRBV14 13 once TRBJ1-4
CASSIDRRRSTDTQYF TGTGCCAGTAGTATAGATAGGAGGCGGAGCACAGATACGCAGTATTTT . TRBV19 16 . TRBJ2-3
CASSPSDRGSNQPQHF TGTGCCAGCAGTCCTTCGGACAGGGGAAGCAATCAGCCCCAGCATTTT TRBD1 TRBV6-6 16 . TRBJ1-5
CASSPSGGSTDTQYF TGTGCCAGCAGCCCAAGCGGGGGTAGCACAGATACGCAGTATTTT TRBD2 TRBV27 15 . TRBJ2-3